Below are 29 T cell receptor beta chains sequenced from a single sample in a study of blood T cell repertoires in COVID-19. TCRdb keeps only in-frame clones here, not all; method: immunoSEQ multiplex PCR. The table shows about 70,000 clones, with about 90% occurring only once. Material for sequencing was peripheral blood. The receptors derive from a human donor in a cohort sampled during active COVID-19.

This clone was counted once. This chain connects TRBV19 to TRBJ1-5; D may be TRBD1 (6 bases). CDR3 length: 15 amino acids. CDR1 LNHDA and CDR2 SQIVND come from the germline V gene (reference sequence). V was trimmed by 7 bases and J by 0 bases, leaving 13 bases between them. The CDR3 nucleotides are TGTGCCAGTACGGACAGTTCCTATAGCAATCAGCCCCAGCATTTT. Its protein is CASTDSSYSNQPQHF.

This rearrangement joins TRBV28 to TRBJ1-5, with TRBD1 as a possible D gene (6 bases). The CDR3 runs 14 residues. Germline lookup yields CDR1 MDHEN and CDR2 SYDVKM. V dropped 6 bases and J dropped 2 bases, with 11 bases sitting between them. CDR3 amino acids: CASRPTGRNQPQHF. The DNA for the CDR3 is TGTGCCAGCAGGCCGACAGGACGCAATCAGCCCCAGCATTTT.

J is TRBJ2-7 and V is TRBV2, with D tentatively TRBD1 (6 bases). Trimming stripped 7 bases from V and 0 bases from J, with 13 bases between. The CDR3 sequence is 14 residues long. CDR1 is SNHLY and CDR2 is FYNNEI in the germline V gene. CDR3: CASNPGASSYEQYF. The CDR3 bases are TGTGCCAGCAATCCAGGGGCGAGCTCCTACGAGCAGTACTTC. The full variable domain, rest sourced from reference TRBV2 and TRBJ2-7, is EPEVTQTPSHQVTQMGQEVILRCVPISNHLYFYWYRQILGQKVEFLVSFYNNEISEKSEIFDDQFSVERPDGSNFTLKIRSTKLEDSAMYFCASNPGASSYEQYFGPGTRLTVT.

J is TRBJ1-1 and V is TRBV7-2, with D tentatively TRBD1 (5 bases). This CDR3 is 16 amino acids long. V shed 5 bases and J shed 3 bases, with 19 bases lying between them. In germline, CDR1 is SGHTA, CDR2 FQGNSA. Written as DNA, the CDR3 is TGTGCCAGCAGCCTGGGACGGGAGTTTATGGACACTGAAGCTTTCTTT. This gives the protein CASSLGREFMDTEAFF.

The V gene is TRBV19, the J gene TRBJ2-7; 7 bases are shared with TRBD1. With V trimmed by 7 bases and J by 3 bases, 6 bases remained unmatched. The length of the CDR3 is 13 residues. Germline values: CDR1 LNHDA, CDR2 SQIVND (reference sequence). CDR3 bases: TGTGCCAGTAACGTCGGGACAGACTACGAGCAGTACTTC. Protein sequence: CASNVGTDYEQYF.

The chain is built from TRBV11-2 and TRBJ2-7; D gene unclear. Trimming removed 3 bases from V and 0 bases from J, with 3 bases in between. CDR3 length: 12 residues. Germline assignment: CDR1 SGHAT and CDR2 FQNNGV. The CDR3, as DNA: TGTGCCAGCAGCTTTAGCTCCTACGAGCAGTACTTC. Protein: CASSFSSYEQYF.

This rearrangement joins TRBV28 to TRBJ2-7; 9 positions match TRBD1. Germline V gene data show CDR1 as MDHEN and CDR2 as SYDVKM. Trimming cost V 6 bases and J 3 bases; bases outside gene matches: 6. The CDR3 spans 14 residues. The CDR3 loop reads CASRDTGGDYEQYF. The CDR3 nucleotides read TGTGCCAGCAGGGATACAGGGGGCGACTACGAGCAGTACTTC.

This sequence joins TRBV10-3 and TRBJ1-1, with D possibly matching TRBD1 (6 bases). The germline V and J ends were trimmed by 11 bases and 10 bases, with 17 bases remaining between them. Germline V gene lookup returns CDR1 ENHRY and CDR2 SYGVKD. The CDR3 totals 11 residues. CDR3 region: CAAKEQGRAFF. CDR3 in DNA: TGTGCCGCCAAGGAACAGGGACGAGCTTTCTTT.

This sequence joins TRBV12-3 or TRBV12-4 and TRBJ1-5, with TRBD1 matching 7 bases. Germline trimming cut 6 bases from V and 5 bases from J; bases unmatched to any gene: 4. The CDR3 loop spans 13 amino acids. CDR3 nucleotide sequence: TGTGCCAGCAGCTCAGGGGGAGATCAGCCCCAGCATTTT. It codes for CASSSGGDQPQHF.

The genes are TRBV3-1 (or the pseudogene TRBV3-2) and TRBJ2-7; the match to TRBD2 covers 10 bases. Germline trimming cut 1 base from V and 0 bases from J; bases unmatched to any gene: 6. The CDR3 contains 17 residues. CDR1 and CDR2 from the germline V gene are LGHDT and YNNKEL (reference sequence). The CDR3 here is CASSQASGGLSSYEQYF. The DNA for the CDR3 is TGTGCCAGCAGCCAAGCTAGCGGGGGCCTCAGCTCCTACGAGCAGTACTTC.

The V and J genes are TRBV9 and TRBJ1-4, with 9 positions matching TRBD1. Germline CDR1 SGDLS, CDR2 YYNGEE. CDR3 length: 14 residues. V shed 4 bases, J shed 7 bases, and the junction held 5 bases outside the gene matches. The CDR3 DNA reads as TGTGCCAGCAGCCCACAGGACAGGGGTGAAAAACTGTTTTTT. This translates into CASSPQDRGEKLFF.

This rearrangement joins TRBV28 to TRBJ1-1; maybe TRBD1 (6 bases). Between the trimmed V and J ends, which lost 5 bases and 3 bases, there was a span of 19 bases. CDR1 and CDR2 (germline): MDHEN, SYDVKM. The CDR3 length is 16 residues. CDR3 bases: TGTGCCAGCAGTCTCCCCTGGGGGGGGCCGTACACTGAAGCTTTCTTT. It codes for CASSLPWGGPYTEAFF.

The chain recombines TRBV7-2 with TRBJ1-2, with 7 bases aligning to TRBD1. V gave up 0 bases and J gave up 2 bases; unmatched junction bases: 6. The CDR3 spans 16 residues. Germline CDR1 SGHTA, CDR2 FQGNSA. The CDR3 coding sequence is TGTGCCAGCAGCTTAGCCGGGACAGAGTTAAACTATGGCTACACCTTC. Amino acid sequence: CASSLAGTELNYGYTF.

The gene calls are TRBV6-6 and TRBJ1-6; tentatively, D is TRBD1 (6 bases). V lost 5 bases and J lost 7, with 18 bases in between. Germline V gene lookup returns CDR1 MNHNY and CDR2 SVGAGI (reference sequence). This CDR3 spans 16 amino acids. Here the CDR3 reads CASSPLGGALNSPLHF. CDR3 bases: TGTGCCAGCAGTCCCCTAGGGGGGGCCCTCAATTCACCCCTCCACTTT.

This clone was detected once. The chain combines TRBV27 with TRBJ2-6; the D is unclear. Trimming took 7 bases from V and 0 from J, leaving 7 bases between them. CDR1 is MNHEY, CDR2 SMNVEV, per germline (reference sequence). The CDR3 is 14 residues long. CDR3 nucleotides: TGTGCCAGCACGATGGCCTCTGGGGCCAACGTCCTGACTTTC. Its translation is CASTMASGANVLTF.

V is TRBV5-1 and J is TRBJ2-3, with 10 positions matching TRBD2. This CDR3 is 17 amino acids long. Trimming at V came to 3 bases and at J to 0 bases, leaving 7 bases not matched to a gene. CDR1 SGHRS and CDR2 YFSETQ come from the germline V gene. CDR3 DNA sequence: TGCGCCAGCAGCTCGGATAGCGGGGGGACTAGCACAGATACGCAGTATTTT. Translated: CASSSDSGGTSTDTQYF.

The V call is TRBV2, the J call TRBJ2-5, with TRBD2 matching 7 bases. From germline, CDR1 is SNHLY and CDR2 FYNNEI. The CDR3 runs to 14 residues. The trim removed 5 bases at V and 4 bases at J, leaving 7 bases unmatched. For the CDR3, the DNA is TGTGCCAGCAGTCCTCGGACTAGGGCAGAGACCCAGTACTTC. Translation gives CASSPRTRAETQYF.

The rearrangement links TRBV11-2 to TRBJ1-1, with D hard to call. This CDR3 has 15 residues. V gave up 5 bases and J gave up 1 base, with 14 bases separating them. Germline V gives CDR1 SGHAT, CDR2 FQNNGV. CDR3 DNA: TGTGCCAGCAGCCCCGCGGGTCAGGCGAACACTGAAGCTTTCTTT. Its protein is CASSPAGQANTEAFF. The variable domain in full, with the rest retrieved from reference TRBV11-2 and TRBJ1-1, is EAGVAQSPRYKIIEKRQSVAFWCNPISGHATLYWYQQILGQGPKLLIQFQNNGVVDDSQLPKDRFSAERLKGVDSTLKIQPAKLEDSAVYLCASSPAGQANTEAFFGQGTRLTVV.

The chain combines TRBV6-1 with TRBJ2-7; D is undetermined. The V end lost 3 bases, the J end lost 0 bases, and 9 bases lay between the germline ends. The CDR3 is made up of 14 amino acids. CDR1 and CDR2 from the germline V gene are MNHNS and SASEGT. The CDR3, as DNA: TGTGCCAGCAGTGATGGTCAGTTCTCCTACGAGCAGTACTTC. Residues: CASSDGQFSYEQYF.

This sequence joins TRBV13 and TRBJ1-2, with D uncertain. The germline V gene has CDR1 PRHDT and CDR2 FYEKMQ (reference sequence). Trimming pared 0 bases from V and 0 bases from J, leaving 14 bases between. CDR3 length: 17 residues. The CDR3 is CASSLGAGLEPNYGYTF. DNA for the CDR3: TGTGCCAGCAGCTTAGGCGCAGGCCTCGAACCTAACTATGGCTACACCTTC. Variable domain in full (rest from reference TRBV13 and TRBJ1-2): AAGVIQSPRHLIKEKRETATLKCYPIPRHDTVYWYQQGPGQDPQFLISFYEKMQSDKGSIPDRFSAQQFSDYHSELNMSSLELGDSALYFCASSLGAGLEPNYGYTFGSGTRLTVV.

The J gene is TRBJ1-2, the V gene TRBV18, with TRBD1 matching 7 bases. Germline CDR1 is KGHSH and CDR2 is LQKENI. V was pared by 4 bases and J by 8 bases, with 16 bases of the junction left unmatched. The CDR3 consists of 16 residues. As DNA, the CDR3 is TGTGCCAGCTCACGGGATCCTACAGGGGCGCCATGGGGCTACACCTTC. Amino acids: CASSRDPTGAPWGYTF.

The chain employs TRBV12-1 and TRBJ2-7; TRBD2, the table's D call, was not compared with the DNA. TRBV12-1 is reported as a pseudogene. CDR3 length: 22 residues. CDR3 coding DNA: TGTGCCAGCAGCGAAAAACTTCTTCGGATTACCCGGGGGTCTCCCTCCTCCTACGAGCAGTACTTC. It encodes CASSEKLLRITRGSPSSYEQYF.

The chain joins TRBV5-1 to TRBJ2-6; D might be TRBD1 (6 bases). This CDR3 contains 15 residues. The germline V gene has CDR1 SGHRS and CDR2 YFSETQ. Trimming removed 4 bases from V and 4 bases from J, with 12 bases in between. The CDR3: CASSRTGSGANVLTF. The CDR3 DNA reads TGCGCCAGCAGCCGCACAGGGTCCGGGGCCAACGTCCTGACTTTC.

The chain carries TRBV4-1 and TRBJ2-7; D possibly corresponds to TRBD2 (5 bases). Germline CDR1 MGHRA, CDR2 YSYEKL. V was trimmed by 1 base and J by 2 bases, leaving 15 bases between them. The CDR3 loop spans 16 amino acids. CDR3 region: CASSQARAMGTYEQYF. CDR3 bases: TGCGCCAGCAGCCAAGCGAGGGCCATGGGGACCTACGAGCAGTACTTC.

The V and J genes are TRBV30 and TRBJ2-7; D ambiguous. There are 14 residues in the CDR3. Germline loops: CDR1 GTSNPN, CDR2 SVGIG (reference sequence). Trimming cost V 5 bases and J 3 bases, with 17 bases left between them. For the CDR3, the DNA is TGTGCCTGGTCGAATAGAGGATCCTACTACGAGCAGTACTTC. Its protein is CAWSNRGSYYEQYF.

CDR3 sequence reads: CASSSTGIPYEQYF. DNA for the CDR3: TGCGCCAGCAGCTCGACAGGAATTCCCTACGAGCAGTACTTC. The rearrangement links TRBV5-1 to TRBJ2-7; tentative D call: TRBD1 (6 bases). CDR3 length: 14 residues. Germline CDR1 and CDR2: SGHRS and YFSETQ. Deletions cut 3 bases from V and 2 bases from J, with 12 bases between.

The chain joins TRBV27 to TRBJ2-7; no firm D call. The V and J ends lost 2 bases and 5 bases respectively, with 10 bases between them. CDR1 and CDR2 from the germline V gene are MNHEY and SMNVEV (reference sequence). This CDR3 has 13 residues. For the CDR3, the DNA is TGTGCCAGCAGTTTAGTAGATCGGGACGAGCAGTACTTC. It encodes CASSLVDRDEQYF.

V is TRBV11-2 and J is TRBJ1-5; 9 bases match TRBD1. The CDR3 contains 17 residues. The germline CDR1 and CDR2 sequences are SGHAT and FQNNGV. The junction had 7 bases not matched to a gene; V was cut back by 1 base and J by 3 bases. The CDR3 DNA reads as TGTGCCAGCAGCTTAGCATTGGACAGGGGTTACAATCAGCCCCAGCATTTT. Its translation is CASSLALDRGYNQPQHF.

The V and J genes are TRBV5-4 and TRBJ2-1, with 13 bases that match TRBD2. The CDR3 sequence is 15 residues long. Looked up from germline, CDR1 is SGHNT and CDR2 is YYREEE (reference sequence). The V gene end was trimmed by 4 bases and the J gene end by 10 bases; junction bases not matched to a gene: 8. The DNA for the CDR3 is TGTGCCAGCAGCGGTACTAGCGGGGGGGCCTGGGAGCAGTTCTTC. Protein product: CASSGTSGGAWEQFF.